The clone carrying this TCR beta chain has at least ten counts. Its target is not known. This sample was included in a study of metastatic and nonmetastatic thyroid tumors. As for the study in general: Thyroid patients, malignant and benign, had repertoires compared across blood and tumor or nodule tissue. Overall study findings and caveats: In blood and tumor, TCR beta diversity was reportedly significantly higher in malignant thyroid tumors than in benign nodules.

All patients were treatment-naive before thyroid surgery. Original handling: The authors used CDR3 differences across clinicopathological groups to build a distant-metastasis classifier for papillary thyroid cancer. TCRdb reprocessed the PCR reads using MiXCR. V and J calls and clone size were set by TCRdb, not the authors. The sample carries 100,000 or so clones, around 14% recorded once. The CDR3 is 19 residues long. The V gene lost 1 base and the J gene lost 4 bases, with 23 bases spanning the gap. The germline V gene encodes CDR1 SGDLS and CDR2 YYNGEE. Sequenced sample: blood. The source of this sequence is a female donor with papillary thyroid cancer or a benign thyroid nodule (not recorded which). Some clones in this sample may be carry-over from other donors' samples. The chain uses TRBV9 and TRBJ1-4; no definite D call. The CDR3 is CASSVSPDTTSVINEKLFF. The CDR3 nucleotides read TGTGCCAGCAGCGTATCTCCCGACACCACCTCAGTCATTAATGAAAAACTGTTTTTT.